Listed below are T cell receptor beta chains from one sample, sequenced in a study of cytomegalovirus exposure and HLA in healthy donors. This table comes from immunoSEQ multiplex PCR, and its TCRdb copy is limited to in-frame clones, with some not included. The profile shows 200,000 or so clones, around 84% of them singletons. Sequencing input: PBMCs. The receptors were gathered from a man between 18 and 35 years old in good health and CMV-seropositive. Both conserved end residues are part of each CDR3. D genes are given only for firm matches. The size entry is marked missing in some rows and otherwise reads once, few, many or a size class.

D gene	V gene	J gene	clone size	CDR3 protein	CDR3 DNA
.	TRBV9	TRBJ1-4	.	CASSAGEQGVDEKLFF	TGTGCCAGCAGTGCGGGGGAACAGGGAGTAGATGAAAAACTGTTTTTT
TRBD1	TRBV10-1	TRBJ1-5	many	CASSESRTGVYSNQPQHF	TGCGCCAGCAGTGAGTCGAGGACAGGGGTTTATAGCAATCAGCCCCAGCATTTT
.	TRBV9	TRBJ2-4	once	CASSVAIENIQYF	TGTGCCAGCAGCGTTGCGATTGAAAACATTCAGTACTTC
.	TRBV4-3	TRBJ1-2	.	CASSQIASGSAGYTF	TGCGCCAGCAGCCAAATTGCCTCAGGGTCGGCTGGCTACACCTTC
.	TRBV6-1	TRBJ1-2	.	CASKTRIQAVYGYTF	TGTGCCAGCAAGACCAGGATACAGGCGGTATATGGCTACACCTTC
.	TRBV6-6	TRBJ1-1	.	CASTTIRSNTEAFF	TGTGCCAGCACAACAATACGTTCAAACACTGAAGCTTTCTTT
.	TRBV5-6	TRBJ2-1	.	CASSKTPRGNEQFF	TGTGCCAGCAGCAAGACCCCTAGGGGAAATGAGCAGTTCTTC
.	TRBV6-5	TRBJ1-5	.	CASSYSPGGNQPQHF	TGTGCCAGCAGTTACTCGCCGGGGGGGAATCAGCCCCAGCATTTT
.	TRBV6-5	TRBJ1-3	.	CASSYIGGNTIYF	TGTGCCAGCAGTTACATCGGGGGAAACACCATATATTTT
.	TRBV27	TRBJ2-1	.	CASGLAEEQFF	TGTGCCAGCGGATTAGCCGAGGAGCAGTTCTTC
.	TRBV7-2	TRBJ2-1	.	CASSLSPSSSYNEQFF	TGTGCCAGCAGCTTAAGCCCGTCAAGCTCCTACAATGAGCAGTTCTTC
TRBD2	TRBV7-6	TRBJ2-5	.	CASSPRASGGQETQYF	TGTGCCAGCAGCCCCCGGGCTAGCGGGGGCCAAGAGACCCAGTACTTC
TRBD1	TRBV28	TRBJ1-5	.	CASGQGAGQPQHF	TGTGCCAGCGGACAGGGGGCGGGTCAGCCCCAGCATTTT
TRBD1	TRBV27	TRBJ2-5	.	CASSTRGPETQYF	TGTGCCAGCAGTACCAGGGGGCCGGAGACCCAGTACTTC
.	TRBV7-3	TRBJ2-5	.	CASSPQWAQETQYF	TGTGCCAGCAGCCCGCAGTGGGCCCAAGAGACCCAGTACTTC
TRBD1	TRBV27	TRBJ2-1	.	CASRTGGQEQFF	TGTGCCAGCAGAACAGGGGGACAAGAGCAGTTCTTC
TRBD2	TRBV15	TRBJ2-1	.	CATSREAGRDNEQFF	TGTGCCACCAGCAGAGAAGCGGGAAGAGATAATGAGCAGTTCTTC
.	TRBV28	TRBJ1-1	.	CASGRTQGGKTEAFF	TGTGCCAGCGGACGCACACAGGGTGGGAAGACTGAAGCTTTCTTT
.	TRBV9	TRBJ2-3	once	CASSGAVNTDTQYF	TGTGCCAGCAGCGGCGCCGTCAACACAGATACGCAGTATTTT
TRBD2	TRBV10-2	TRBJ2-7	.	CASSDSPRGRERYEQYF	TGCGCCAGCAGTGACTCCCCCCGTGGGCGGGAGAGGTACGAGCAGTACTTC
TRBD2	TRBV30	TRBJ2-2	.	CAWSVPRTTRERELFF	TGTGCCTGGAGTGTACCCCGGACGACGCGGGAGAGGGAGCTGTTTTTT
TRBD1	TRBV18	TRBJ1-2	.	CASSRDTGDPYGYTF	TGTGCCAGCTCCCGCGATACAGGGGACCCCTATGGCTACACCTTC
TRBD1	TRBV7-8	TRBJ2-1	.	CASSSYSTGKNNEQFF	TGTGCCAGCAGCTCCTATTCGACAGGGAAAAATAATGAGCAGTTCTTC
.	TRBV7-8	TRBJ1-1	once	CASSSRMPRYGDGAFF	TGTGCCAGCAGCTCTAGAATGCCTCGTTACGGGGATGGAGCTTTCTTT
TRBD1	TRBV7-9	TRBJ2-5	.	CASSLARTGGFLEGETQYF	TGTGCCAGCAGCTTAGCCCGGACAGGGGGTTTCTTGGAGGGGGAGACCCAGTACTTC
TRBD2	TRBV7-2	TRBJ2-3	.	CASSMGLAGGADTQYF	TGTGCCAGCAGCATGGGACTAGCGGGAGGGGCAGATACGCAGTATTTT
TRBD1	TRBV9	TRBJ1-1	.	CASSVQGDTEAFF	TGTGCCAGCAGCGTACAGGGGGACACTGAAGCTTTCTTT
TRBD1	TRBV10-2	TRBJ1-2	.	CASSESVPTGANYGYTF	TGCGCCAGCAGTGAGTCAGTCCCGACAGGGGCCAACTATGGCTACACCTTC
TRBD2	TRBV5-6	TRBJ2-7	.	CASSLRLAGIYEQYF	TGTGCCAGCAGCTTGAGGCTAGCGGGGATCTACGAGCAGTACTTC
TRBD2	TRBV5-6	TRBJ2-7	.	CASSLGPGGYEQYF	TGTGCCAGCAGCCTAGGGCCGGGGGGCTACGAGCAGTACTTC
TRBD2	TRBV2	TRBJ2-2	.	CASSPLGRAGELFF	TGTGCCAGCAGCCCTCTCGGGAGGGCCGGGGAGCTGTTTTTT
TRBD1	TRBV5-6	TRBJ2-5	.	CASSYRQGGKETQYF	TGTGCCAGCAGCTACAGACAGGGGGGAAAAGAGACCCAGTACTTC